This is a list of T cell receptor beta chains from one sample in a study of blood T cell repertoires in COVID-19. Assay: immunoSEQ multiplex PCR; the TCRdb copy retains only in-frame clones and omits some. Here the sample spans about 280,000 clones, around 89% being singletons. Sequenced material: peripheral blood. The receptors were sampled from a middle-aged man with acute or convalescent COVID-19. CDR3s include the opening cysteine and the closing phenylalanine or tryptophan. A D gene is named only where the DNA matches it firmly. Expanded clones get a size class; other rows say once, few or many, or leave the size out.

v_call	clone_size	j_call	d_call	cdr3_nt	cdr3_aa
TRBV7-6	few	TRBJ2-1	TRBD2	TGTGCCAGCTGGGGGCTAGCGGGGGGCGTAACCTACTACAATGAGCAGTTCTTC	CASWGLAGGVTYYNEQFF
TRBV10-2	NA	TRBJ2-7	TRBD1	TGCGCCAGCGGGGGACAGTCTGGCTACGAGCAGTACTTC	CASGGQSGYEQYF
TRBV3-1/TRBV3-2	once	TRBJ1-1	TRBD1	TGTGCCAGCAGCGGCCGGGACAGGGGGACTGAAGCTTTCTTT	CASSGRDRGTEAFF
TRBV10-3	NA	TRBJ1-2	NA	TGTGCCTCGGGGGAGCAAACCGTTAACTATGGCTACACCTTC	CASGEQTVNYGYTF
TRBV7-3	NA	TRBJ1-1	NA	TGTGCCAGCAGCCCACAGGGTAGGGACACTGAAGCTTTCTTT	CASSPQGRDTEAFF
TRBV6-6	NA	TRBJ2-3	TRBD2	TGTGCCAGCAGTCGCCGGGGACTAGCGGGGACGTCAGATACGCAGTATTTT	CASSRRGLAGTSDTQYF
TRBV9	NA	TRBJ1-4	NA	TGTGCCAGCAGCTCTCCAGGGGAAGGCGAAAAACTGTTTTTT	CASSSPGEGEKLFF
TRBV10-3	NA	TRBJ1-2	TRBD1	TGTGCCATCAGTTCGACAGGGGGCGATTATGGCTACACCTTC	CAISSTGGDYGYTF
TRBV12-5	NA	TRBJ1-5	NA	TGTGCTAGTGTTACAGGCTATAGCAATCAGCCCCAGCATTTT	CASVTGYSNQPQHF
TRBV5-1	NA	TRBJ1-2	TRBD1	TGCGCCAGCAGCACCGGACAGGGTGGTGGCTACACCTTC	CASSTGQGGGYTF
TRBV7-9	NA	TRBJ1-2	TRBD1	TGTGCCAGCAGCTTCGCTGGACAGGGCTCCTATGGCTACACCTTC	CASSFAGQGSYGYTF
TRBV30	NA	TRBJ1-1	NA	TGTGCCTGGACGGTGAGAACTGAAGCTTTCTTT	CAWTVRTEAFF
TRBV20-1	NA	TRBJ2-7	NA	TGCAGTGCTAGATCCTTAGGGGGGGGCTTC	CSARSLGGGF
TRBV10-2	NA	TRBJ2-3	NA	TGCGCCAGCAGAAGAACTAGCCAAGGCACAGATACGCAGTATTTT	CASRRTSQGTDTQYF
TRBV7-8	NA	TRBJ2-7	TRBD1	TGTGCCAGCAGCTTGAACAGGGGGGTCTACGAGCAGTACTTC	CASSLNRGVYEQYF
TRBV19	NA	TRBJ1-2	NA	TGTGCCAGTAGTCCCATCCTGAGGGGGGGCTACACCTTC	CASSPILRGGYTF
TRBV10-1	NA	TRBJ2-7	NA	TGCGCCAGCTCCCCGGGACTTAGCTACGAGCAGTACTTC	CASSPGLSYEQYF
TRBV14	NA	TRBJ2-1	NA	TGTGCCAGCAGCCCCCGGGGTGTTTACAATGAGCAGTTCTTC	CASSPRGVYNEQFF
TRBV4-2	NA	TRBJ2-3	TRBD2	TGTGCCAGCAGCCAAGGTTGGCTAGCGGGGGAGACAGATACGCAGTATTTT	CASSQGWLAGETDTQYF
TRBV5-1	NA	TRBJ2-3	NA	TGCGCCAGCAGCATGGGGACACCGACAGATACGCAGTATTTT	CASSMGTPTDTQYF
TRBV9	NA	TRBJ2-1	NA	TGTGCCAGGCTGCGGGATCGGGTAGGTGAGCAGTTCTTC	CARLRDRVGEQFF
TRBV30	NA	TRBJ2-2	NA	TGTGCCTGGATGGTGGCAGGGGAGCTGTTTTTT	CAWMVAGELFF
TRBV29-1	NA	TRBJ1-1	NA	TGCAGCGTTTCTCCTGGCGGGGGCGGGACTGAAGCTTTCTTT	CSVSPGGGGTEAFF
TRBV2	NA	TRBJ1-1	NA	TGTGCCAGCAGTGTCGACACTGAAGCTTTCTTT	CASSVDTEAFF
TRBV5-1	NA	TRBJ2-7	NA	TGCGCCACGGCCCCAGGGCCCTCTTACTACGAGCAGTACTTC	CATAPGPSYYEQYF
TRBV30	NA	TRBJ1-6	TRBD1	TGTGCCTTTCAGGGGGTCGCCTATAATTCACCCCTCCACTTT	CAFQGVAYNSPLHF
TRBV3-1/TRBV3-2	NA	TRBJ2-7	TRBD1	TGTGCCAGCAGCCCCCGGGGGACAGGAGGTCGCGAGCAGTACTTC	CASSPRGTGGREQYF
TRBV19	NA	TRBJ1-2	TRBD1	TGTGCCAGTAGTGTAAGAGAGACAGGGTTCTACTATGGCTACACCTTC	CASSVRETGFYYGYTF
TRBV15	NA	TRBJ1-1	NA	TGTGCCACCAGCTTCCGGAGGGGAATGAACACTGAAGCTTTCTTT	CATSFRRGMNTEAFF
TRBV12-3/TRBV12-4	NA	TRBJ1-2	NA	TGTGCCAGCGCTTTGGGCAGGGAAGATGGCTACACCTTC	CASALGREDGYTF
TRBV5-8	NA	TRBJ2-1	TRBD1	TGTGCCAGCAGCCGGGACAGGGTGAATGAGCAGTTCTTC	CASSRDRVNEQFF
TRBV21-1	once	TRBJ1-2	NA	TGTGCCAGCAGCAAAGAGGGGGAACAACGTCTATATGGCTACACCTTC	CASSKEGEQRLYGYTF
TRBV14	once	TRBJ1-6	NA	TGTGCCAGCAGCCAAGATCTCGGGTCACCCCTCCACTTT	CASSQDLGSPLHF
TRBV4-1	NA	TRBJ2-1	TRBD1	TGCGCCAGCAGCCAAGACCCCCTTGGACAGGGATACAATGAGCAGTTCTTC	CASSQDPLGQGYNEQFF
TRBV25-1	once	TRBJ2-7	TRBD1	TGTGCCAGCACCCGGACAGGGGACGAGCAGTACTTC	CASTRTGDEQYF
TRBV7-9	NA	TRBJ2-1	TRBD2	TGTGCCAGCAGCCCTACATCGGGGGGTCGAAAGAATGAGCAGTTCTTC	CASSPTSGGRKNEQFF
TRBV5-1	NA	TRBJ1-4	TRBD1	TGCGCCAGCAGCGCGGGGACAGTTCAGGGTAATGAAAAACTGTTTTTT	CASSAGTVQGNEKLFF
TRBV6-5	NA	TRBJ1-2	TRBD1	TGTGCCAGCAGTTACTCCGACAGGGCCAATGGCTACACCTTC	CASSYSDRANGYTF
TRBV3-1/TRBV3-2	NA	TRBJ2-1	TRBD2	TGTGCCAGCAGCCCACCATCCGGGACTAGCTTTGAGCAGTTCTTC	CASSPPSGTSFEQFF
TRBV19	few	TRBJ1-2	NA	TGTGCCAGTAGATGGGGAGCCAACTATGGCTACACCTTC	CASRWGANYGYTF
TRBV19	NA	TRBJ2-2	TRBD2	TGTGCCAGTAGTTCGGGGGGACCCCACACCGGGGAGCTGTTTTTT	CASSSGGPHTGELFF
TRBV4-2	NA	TRBJ2-3	TRBD2	TGTGCCAGCAGCCAAGGCGGGGGTTCCGCAGATACGCAGTATTTT	CASSQGGGSADTQYF